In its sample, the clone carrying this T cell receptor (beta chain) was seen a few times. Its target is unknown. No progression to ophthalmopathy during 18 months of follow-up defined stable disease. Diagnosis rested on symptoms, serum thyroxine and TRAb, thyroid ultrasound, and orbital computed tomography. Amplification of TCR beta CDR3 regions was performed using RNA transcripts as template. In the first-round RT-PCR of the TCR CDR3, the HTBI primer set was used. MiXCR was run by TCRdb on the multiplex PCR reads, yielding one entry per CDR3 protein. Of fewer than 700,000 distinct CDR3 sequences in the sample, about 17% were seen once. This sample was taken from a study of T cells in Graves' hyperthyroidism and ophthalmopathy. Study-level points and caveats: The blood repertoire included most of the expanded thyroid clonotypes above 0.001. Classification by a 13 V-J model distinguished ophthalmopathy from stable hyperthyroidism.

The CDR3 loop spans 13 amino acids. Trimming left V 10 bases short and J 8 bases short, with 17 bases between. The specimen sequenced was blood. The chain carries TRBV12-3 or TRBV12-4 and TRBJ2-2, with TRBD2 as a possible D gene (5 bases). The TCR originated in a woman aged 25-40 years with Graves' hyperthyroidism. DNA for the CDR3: TGTGCCACCGGGGTCCAAATTAGTGGGGAGCTGTTTTTT. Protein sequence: CATGVQISGELFF.